This entry lists 24 T cell receptor beta chains sequenced from one sample in a study of cytomegalovirus exposure and HLA in healthy donors. In the PCR, 60 Vbeta and 13 Jbeta primers were used. Profiling relied on immunoSEQ multiplex PCR, and the TCRdb table lists in-frame clones only, not all of them. The sample records over 95,000 clones, approximately 80% being singletons. The material sequenced was PBMCs. Receptors originate from a female donor in good health and CMV-seronegative.

The chain couples TRBV6-6 to TRBJ1-2; 10 bases agree with TRBD1. Germline assignment: CDR1 MNHNY and CDR2 SVGAGI (reference sequence). CDR3 length equals 16 residues. The J segment lost 6 bases and the V segment lost 2 bases, leaving 9 bases of the junction unmatched. The CDR3 is CASSYDPETGGHGYTF. Written as DNA, the CDR3 is TGTGCCAGCAGTTACGATCCCGAGACAGGGGGCCATGGCTACACCTTC.

V usage is TRBV5-1 and J usage is TRBJ2-1; 7 bases agree with TRBD1. V lost 1 base, J lost 5 bases, and 6 bases stayed unmatched. Germline loops: CDR1 SGHRS, CDR2 YFSETQ. CDR3 length: 15 amino acids. DNA for the CDR3: TGCGCCAGCAGCTTGTACAGGGGAAGAAACAATGAGCAGTTCTTC. Translated, it gives CASSLYRGRNNEQFF.

The chain employs TRBV6-1 and TRBJ2-1, with 7 bases lining up with TRBD1. Germline CDR1 is MNHNS and CDR2 is SASEGT. V lost 4 bases and J lost 7; bases outside the gene matches: 10. CDR3 length: 15 residues. The CDR3 DNA sequence: TGTGCCAGCAGTGGGTTGACGGACAGGCTGAATGAGCAGTTCTTC. Translated, it gives CASSGLTDRLNEQFF.

The V call is TRBV19, the J call TRBJ1-5, with D perhaps matching TRBD1 (5 bases). Germline CDR1 LNHDA, CDR2 SQIVND (reference sequence). The CDR3 totals 14 residues. The V end lost 5 bases, the J end lost 1 base, and 9 bases lay between the germline ends. The DNA of the CDR3 is TGTGCCAGTAGTGTCCAGGGAAGCAATCAGCCCCAGCATTTT. Amino acid sequence: CASSVQGSNQPQHF.

The chain recombines TRBV4-2 with TRBJ2-1; TRBD1 matches at 9 bases. Germline-derived CDR1 and CDR2 are LGHNA and YNFKEQ. The V segment lost 2 bases and the J segment 12 bases; nucleotides outside the gene matches: 14. The CDR3 runs 16 residues. The CDR3 is CASSQRGSTGGLGQFF. CDR3 nucleotide sequence: TGTGCCAGCAGCCAAAGGGGGTCCACAGGGGGCCTCGGGCAGTTCTTC.

The genes are TRBV6-1 and TRBJ2-1, with no clear D. Germline V gene sequence: CDR1 MNHNS, CDR2 SASEGT. Deletions cut 2 bases from V and 3 bases from J, with 14 bases between. The CDR3 covers 16 residues. The CDR3 spells CASSETDGLLYNEQFF. In DNA form, the CDR3 reads TGTGCCAGCAGTGAAACTGACGGGTTACTCTACAATGAGCAGTTCTTC.

This sequence joins TRBV27 and TRBJ2-7; the D is unclear. Looked up from germline, CDR1 is MNHEY and CDR2 is SMNVEV (reference sequence). V was cut by 0 bases and J by 0 bases, with 6 bases left in between. This CDR3 has 14 amino acids. CDR3 amino acids: CASSLSQSSYEQYF. The CDR3, as DNA: TGTGCCAGCAGTTTATCACAGAGCTCCTACGAGCAGTACTTC.

Of note for this clone: The same CDR3 can be traced to other DNA sequences in this sample. The chain links TRBV7-9 to TRBJ2-5; D unresolved. In germline, CDR1 is SEHNR, CDR2 FQNEAQ (reference sequence). V was clipped by 4 bases and J by 2 bases, with 2 bases between them. The CDR3 extends over 11 amino acids. The chain's CDR3 is CASSSQETQYF. The CDR3 DNA is TGTGCCAGCAGCTCACAAGAGACCCAGTACTTC.

This sequence joins TRBV13 and TRBJ2-2; a weak D match, TRBD1 (6 bases). Trimming pared 6 bases from V and 4 bases from J, leaving 12 bases between. The CDR3 length is 14 residues. Per the germline V gene, CDR1 is PRHDT and CDR2 is FYEKMQ (reference sequence). CDR3: CASRAGASTGELFF. CDR3 coding DNA: TGTGCCAGCAGAGCAGGGGCGAGCACCGGGGAGCTGTTTTTT. Drawing the rest from reference TRBV13 and TRBJ2-2, the complete variable domain is AAGVIQSPRHLIKEKRETATLKCYPIPRHDTVYWYQQGPGQDPQFLISFYEKMQSDKGSIPDRFSAQQFSDYHSELNMSSLELGDSALYFCASRAGASTGELFFGEGSRLTVL.

The rearrangement uses TRBV6-5 and TRBJ1-1; D is unresolved. V lost 8 bases, J lost 4 bases, and 14 bases lay in between. The CDR3 loop spans 13 amino acids. Germline loops: CDR1 MNHEY, CDR2 SVGAGI. CDR3 amino acids: CASFTMGSTEAFF. In DNA, the CDR3 is TGTGCCAGCTTTACCATGGGCTCCACTGAAGCTTTCTTT.

The rearrangement links TRBV4-3 to TRBJ1-4, with TRBD1 matching over 8 bases. The V and J ends lost 1 base and 3 bases, in that order; junction bases with no gene match: 7. Germline assignment: CDR1 LGHNA and CDR2 YSLEER. The CDR3 consists of 17 residues. Here the CDR3 reads CASSQGTGFGANEKLFF. The CDR3 DNA is TGCGCCAGCAGCCAAGGGACAGGGTTCGGGGCTAATGAAAAACTGTTTTTT.

This chain uses TRBV12-2 with TRBJ2-5; the D segment call TRBD2 is taken from the table without a DNA check. TRBV12-2 is a pseudogene locus. There are 11 residues in the CDR3. The CDR3 protein is CASRPASAQYF. DNA for the CDR3: TGTGCAAGTCGCCCCGCCTCGGCCCAGTACTTC.

This clone was detected once. The V call is TRBV30, the J call TRBJ1-5, with D tentatively TRBD1 (5 bases). V was clipped by 6 bases and J by 3 bases, with 15 bases between them. Germline V gene data show CDR1 as GTSNPN and CDR2 as SVGIG (reference sequence). This CDR3 is 14 amino acids long. CDR3 protein: CACRGGSSNQPQHF. CDR3 sequence (DNA): TGTGCCTGTAGGGGAGGGAGTTCCAATCAGCCCCAGCATTTT.

J is TRBJ2-1 and V is TRBV7-8, with 7 positions matching TRBD1. This CDR3 has 18 residues. Germline V CDR1 and CDR2: SGHVS, FQNEAQ. The junction had 9 bases not matched to a gene; V was cut back by 1 base and J by 0 bases. CDR3 amino acids: CASSLVIGGSSSYNEQFF. The CDR3 bases are TGTGCCAGCAGCTTAGTAATAGGGGGCTCCAGCTCCTACAATGAGCAGTTCTTC.

This chain joins TRBV6-5 and TRBJ2-5; 8 positions match TRBD2. The CDR3 contains 12 residues. V shed 10 bases and J 5 bases; nucleotides not matched to a gene: 6. In germline, CDR1 is MNHEY, CDR2 SVGAGI. CDR3 coding DNA: TGTGCCACTAGGACTAGCCTCGAGACCCAGTACTTC. Amino acids: CATRTSLETQYF.

The chain recombines TRBV4-1 with TRBJ2-2; 9 bases line up with TRBD2. Trimming removed 4 bases from V and 6 bases from J; junction bases left unmatched: 9. Germline V gene sequence: CDR1 MGHRA, CDR2 YSYEKL. The CDR3 runs to 16 residues. CDR3 in DNA: TGCGCCAGCAGCCGCGGCGGCGGGGGGGCCGCCGGGGAGCTGTTTTTT. Translation: CASSRGGGGAAGELFF.

This chain links TRBV19 with TRBJ2-3; 9 bases line up with TRBD2. This CDR3 spans 14 amino acids. The J segment lost 3 bases and the V segment lost 4 bases, leaving 2 bases of the junction unmatched. Germline-derived CDR1 and CDR2 are LNHDA and SQIVND (reference sequence). CDR3 nucleotide sequence: TGTGCCAGTAGTAGGCTAGCGGGAACAGATACGCAGTATTTT. It specifies CASSRLAGTDTQYF.

This clone appeared once. The rearrangement links TRBV5-8 to TRBJ1-3; D is uncertain. V lost 3 bases and J 1 base, leaving 14 bases between the germline ends. The CDR3 extends over 16 amino acids. CDR1 is SGHTS, CDR2 YDEGEE, per germline. DNA of the CDR3: TGTGCCAGCAGCTCGCCGGGTGAGGGATCTGGAAACACCATATATTTT. This translates into CASSSPGEGSGNTIYF.

The V call is TRBV7-8, the J call TRBJ2-5; D is uncertain. V was trimmed by 5 bases and J by 0 bases, leaving 4 bases between them. This CDR3 spans 12 amino acids. CDR1 SGHVS and CDR2 FQNEAQ come from the germline V gene. CDR3 sequence (DNA): TGTGCCAGCAGCCCTCACCAAGAGACCCAGTACTTC. The encoded protein is CASSPHQETQYF. Combining the CDR3 with reference TRBV7-8 and TRBJ2-5 gives the whole variable domain GAGVSQSPRYKVAKRGQDVALRCDPISGHVSLFWYQQALGQGPEFLTYFQNEAQLDKSGLPSDRFFAERPEGSVSTLKIQRTQQEDSAVYLCASSPHQETQYFGPGTRLLVL.

The rearrangement links TRBV15 to TRBJ1-2; no definite D call. Per the germline V gene, CDR1 is LNHNV and CDR2 is YYDKDF (reference sequence). This CDR3 is 15 amino acids long. The V and J ends lost 1 base and 3 bases respectively, with 12 bases between them. As DNA, the CDR3 is TGTGCCACCAGCAGAGTTGGAGGGAGCCACTATGGCTACACCTTC. The encoded protein is CATSRVGGSHYGYTF.

The chain links TRBV19 to TRBJ1-5; D is perhaps TRBD1 (5 bases). CDR1 is LNHDA, CDR2 SQIVND, per germline (reference sequence). The CDR3 extends over 12 amino acids. Trimming cost V 5 bases and J 5 bases, with 7 bases left between them. The CDR3 spells CASSGGYQPQHF. CDR3 sequence (DNA): TGTGCCAGTAGTGGGGGGTATCAGCCCCAGCATTTT.

This clone came up a few times. The rearrangement links TRBV7-9 to TRBJ2-1; D not certain. Trimming took 5 bases from V and 4 from J, leaving 3 bases between them. The length of the CDR3 is 11 residues. Per the germline V gene, CDR1 is SEHNR and CDR2 is FQNEAQ (reference sequence). DNA for the CDR3: TGTGCCAGCAGCCCTTACAATGAGCAGTTCTTC. It codes for CASSPYNEQFF.

V usage is TRBV27 and J usage is TRBJ2-7; 14 bases align to TRBD2. The CDR3 is made up of 16 amino acids. V shed 6 bases, J shed 2 bases, and the junction held 6 bases outside the gene matches. CDR1 and CDR2 (germline): MNHEY, SMNVEV (reference sequence). The CDR3 DNA reads TGTGCCAGCAGCCTAAGACTAGCGGGGGGGGCCTACGAGCAGTACTTC. Amino acid sequence: CASSLRLAGGAYEQYF.

The rearrangement uses TRBV4-3 and TRBJ1-4; 7 bases are a match to TRBD1. Germline-derived CDR1 and CDR2 are LGHNA and YSLEER. V shed 3 bases and J 4 bases; nucleotides not matched to a gene: 5. CDR3 length equals 15 residues. The CDR3 DNA is TGCGCCAGCAGCCATCGAGGGGGCTATAATGAAAAACTGTTTTTT. This sequence encodes CASSHRGGYNEKLFF.